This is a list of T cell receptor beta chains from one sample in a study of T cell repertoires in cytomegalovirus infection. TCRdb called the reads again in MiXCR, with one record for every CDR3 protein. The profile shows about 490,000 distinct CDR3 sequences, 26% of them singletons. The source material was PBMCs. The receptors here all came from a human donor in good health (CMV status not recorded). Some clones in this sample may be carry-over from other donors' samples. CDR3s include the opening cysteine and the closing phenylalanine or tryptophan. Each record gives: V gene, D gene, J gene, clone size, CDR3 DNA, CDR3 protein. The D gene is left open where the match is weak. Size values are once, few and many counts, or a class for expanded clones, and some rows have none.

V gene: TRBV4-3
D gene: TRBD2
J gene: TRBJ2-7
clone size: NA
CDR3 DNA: TGCGCCAGCAGCCACGGACTAGCGGGGGTGGACGAGCAGTACTTC
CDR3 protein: CASSHGLAGVDEQYF

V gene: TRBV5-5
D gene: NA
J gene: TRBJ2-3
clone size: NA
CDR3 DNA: TGTGCCAGCAGCTTGGGAGAGGGGTCGGCAGATACGCAGTATTTT
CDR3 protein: CASSLGEGSADTQYF

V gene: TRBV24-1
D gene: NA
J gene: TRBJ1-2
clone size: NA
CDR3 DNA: TGTGCCACCAAGGGCTACACCTTC
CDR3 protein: CATKGYTF

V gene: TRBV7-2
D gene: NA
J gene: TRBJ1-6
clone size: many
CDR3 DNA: TGTGCCAGCAGGGTGGGATCCTATAATTCACCCCTCCACTTT
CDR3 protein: CASRVGSYNSPLHF

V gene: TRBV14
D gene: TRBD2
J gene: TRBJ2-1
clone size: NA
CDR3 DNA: TGTGCCAGCAGCCATGGAGCGGGAGCGTACAATGAGCAGTTCTTC
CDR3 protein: CASSHGAGAYNEQFF

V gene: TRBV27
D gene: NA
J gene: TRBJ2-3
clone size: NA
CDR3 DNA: TGTGCCAGCAGTTTAGTCGGGACTTATACAGATACGCAGTATTTT
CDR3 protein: CASSLVGTYTDTQYF

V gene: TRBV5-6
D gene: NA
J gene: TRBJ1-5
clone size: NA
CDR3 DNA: TGTGCCAGCAGCTTTAAGGGTGCCGGTAGCAATCAGCCCCAGCATTTT
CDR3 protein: CASSFKGAGSNQPQHF

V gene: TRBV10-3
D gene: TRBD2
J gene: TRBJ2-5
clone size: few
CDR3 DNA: TGTGCCATCAGTGAGTCGACCGCTAGCGGGGAGACCCAGTACTTC
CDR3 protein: CAISESTASGETQYF

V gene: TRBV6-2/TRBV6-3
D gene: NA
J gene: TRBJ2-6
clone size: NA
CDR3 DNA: TGTGCCAGCAGTTTCATACGGTTTTCTGGGGCCAACGTCCTGACTTTC
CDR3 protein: CASSFIRFSGANVLTF

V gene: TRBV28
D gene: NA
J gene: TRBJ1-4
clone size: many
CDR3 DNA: TGTGCCAGCAGGGACAGCGGGAATGAAAAACTGTTTTTT
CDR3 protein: CASRDSGNEKLFF

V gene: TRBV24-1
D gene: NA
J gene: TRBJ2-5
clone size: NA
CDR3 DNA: TGTGCCACCGCGGACAGCCATCAAGAGACCCAGTACTTC
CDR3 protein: CATADSHQETQYF

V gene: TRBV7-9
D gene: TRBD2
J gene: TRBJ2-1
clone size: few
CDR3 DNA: TGTGCCAGCAGCAAGACTTTAGCGGGAGGTGGTAACAATGAGCAGTTCTTC
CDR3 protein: CASSKTLAGGGNNEQFF

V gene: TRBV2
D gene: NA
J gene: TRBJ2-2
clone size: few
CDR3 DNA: TGTGCCACCCGTCGGGGTAGCACCGGGGAGCTGTTTTTT
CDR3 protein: CATRRGSTGELFF

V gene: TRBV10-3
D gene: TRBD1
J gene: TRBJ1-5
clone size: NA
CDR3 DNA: TGTGCCAGCGGGACAGTAGATCAGCCCCAGCATTTT
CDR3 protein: CASGTVDQPQHF

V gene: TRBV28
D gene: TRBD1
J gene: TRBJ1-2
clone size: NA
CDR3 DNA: TGTGCCAGCAGTTTAGATACAGGGGGCGCTAGGGGCTACACCTTC
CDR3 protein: CASSLDTGGARGYTF

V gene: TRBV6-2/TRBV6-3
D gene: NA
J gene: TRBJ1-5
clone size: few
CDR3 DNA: TGTGCCAGCAGTTACTCGTGGGACGGGAGCTGGCCCCAGCATTTT
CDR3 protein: CASSYSWDGSWPQHF

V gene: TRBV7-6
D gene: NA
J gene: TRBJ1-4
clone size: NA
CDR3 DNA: TGTGCCAGCAGCTTAGGCAGGAACTATGAAAAACTGTCTTTT
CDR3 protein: CASSLGRNYEKLSF

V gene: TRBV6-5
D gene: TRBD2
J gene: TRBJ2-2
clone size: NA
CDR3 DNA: TGTGCCAGCAGATACGCACCACCGGTAGCGGGAGTGGTTAACACCGGGGAGCTGTTTTTT
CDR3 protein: CASRYAPPVAGVVNTGELFF

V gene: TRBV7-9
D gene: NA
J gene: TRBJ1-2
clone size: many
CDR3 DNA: TGTGCCAGCAGCTTAAGGGCTGGGCTGCGGATGATAGGCTACACCTTC
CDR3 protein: CASSLRAGLRMIGYTF

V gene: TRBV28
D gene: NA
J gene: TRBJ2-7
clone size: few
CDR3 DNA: TGTGCCAGCAGTTTAAGTAACAGCGTGTCTGAGCAGTACTTC
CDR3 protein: CASSLSNSVSEQYF

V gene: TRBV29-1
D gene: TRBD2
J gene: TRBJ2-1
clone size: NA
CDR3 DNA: TGCAGCCACGGGACTAGCCTATTGAATGAGCAGTTCTTC
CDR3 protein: CSHGTSLLNEQFF